This T cell receptor (beta chain) was observed in a study of cytomegalovirus exposure and HLA in healthy donors. Note on this clone: Its antigen remains unidentified.

Overall study results and limits: Most TCR beta V segments were productive about 87% or about 30% of the time in an earlier analysis.

The PCR ran on 60 Vbeta and 13 Jbeta primers. Repertoires were generated with immunoSEQ multiplex PCR, while TCRdb's copy carries only in-frame clones and drops some. The sample contains around 130,000 clones, around 70% of which appear only once. The CDR3 length is 15 residues. Trimming stripped 3 bases from V and 0 bases from J, with 11 bases between. The germline V gene has CDR1 SGHTA and CDR2 FQGTGA. Sequenced sample: PBMCs. The chain joins TRBV7-3 to TRBJ2-5; D perhaps matches TRBD1 (6 bases). The sequence derives from a woman in her sixties or seventies in good health and CMV-seropositive. The CDR3 DNA follows: TGTGCCAGCAGCTTGACAGGCGGAAACCAAGAGACCCAGTACTTC. Translation: CASSLTGGNQETQYF.